This passage covers 6 T cell receptor beta chains from one sample sequenced in a study of response to subunit inactivated influenza vaccine. TCRdb reanalysed the RT-PCR reads using MiXCR and keeps one entry per CDR3 protein. This table has roughly 780,000 distinct CDR3 sequences, around 20% appearing once. Here the sequenced sample was PBMCs from blood, taken around 5 days after vaccination. Receptors originate from a man between 50 and 59 years old who received an inactivated influenza vaccine.

The sample holds a few counts of this clonotype. V and J are TRBV6-5 and TRBJ2-1; 7 bases agree with TRBD2. Looked up from germline, CDR1 is MNHEY and CDR2 is SVGAGI. V dropped 0 bases and J dropped 9; count of bases not matched to a gene: 11. The CDR3 extends over 16 amino acids. CDR3 coding DNA: TGTGCCAGCAGTTACTCCCGACTAGCCCGTCGGAGTGAGCAGTTCTTC. Its protein is CASSYSRLARRSEQFF.

This chain uses TRBV5-1 with TRBJ1-6, with TRBD1 as a possible D gene (5 bases). The germline V gene has CDR1 SGHRS and CDR2 YFSETQ. V lost 5 bases to trimming and J lost 9 bases, with 21 bases between them. The CDR3 sequence is 16 residues long. Here the CDR3 DNA reads TGCGCCAGCAGGGAAGGTCCGGGACGGACTACTTCACCCCTCCACTTT. Protein product: CASREGPGRTTSPLHF.

This clonotype was detected a few times. This chain links TRBV6-1 with TRBJ2-1; possible D gene TRBD1, 6 bases. V was shortened by 6 bases and J by 7 bases, with 16 bases between the two germline ends. The CDR3 totals 14 residues. CDR1 and CDR2 (germline): MNHNS, SASEGT. The CDR3 protein is CASRPGQLRNEQFF. The CDR3 DNA reads TGTGCCAGCAGGCCGGGACAACTTAGGAATGAGCAGTTCTTC.

This clonotype was detected only a few times. The CDR3 nucleotides read TGTGCCAGCAGGCCGGGACAGGGGAACAATTCACCCCTCCACTTT. Translation gives CASRPGQGNNSPLHF. The chain links TRBV12-3 or TRBV12-4 to TRBJ1-6; 10 nucleotides agree with TRBD1. This CDR3 is built from 15 residues. V dropped 6 bases and J dropped 7; count of bases not matched to a gene: 6.

This chain connects TRBV6-2 or TRBV6-3 to TRBJ2-1, with a weak D call TRBD2 (6 bases). Germline CDR1 reads MNHEY; CDR2 reads SVGEGT. The V gene lost 0 bases and the J gene lost 7 bases, with 16 bases spanning the gap. The CDR3 contains 16 residues. The CDR3 coding sequence is TGTGCCAGCAGTTACTCGAGGGGACTCCTGTTAAATGAGCAGTTCTTC. Encoded protein: CASSYSRGLLLNEQFF.

This rearrangement joins TRBV6-1 to TRBJ1-1; D is possibly TRBD1 (5 bases). CDR1 is MNHNS and CDR2 is SASEGT in the germline V gene. Trimming left V 6 bases short and J 0 bases short, with 11 bases between. This CDR3 has 14 residues. The CDR3, as DNA: TGTGCCAGCAGGGTCCCAGGGTTGAACACTGAAGCTTTCTTT. Its translation is CASRVPGLNTEAFF.